One and the same sample provided the 16 T cell receptor beta chains below, sequenced in a study of T cells in Graves' hyperthyroidism and ophthalmopathy. Amplified regions were TCR beta CDR3 sequences from RNA transcripts. RT-PCR in the first round (using the HTBI primer set) targeted the TCR CDR3. One entry per CDR3 protein, called by TCRdb with MiXCR from the multiplex PCR reads. Of under 450,000 distinct CDR3 sequences in the sample, 15% to 18% are singletons; the top ten hold 7.5% to 8%. Sequencing used blood. Source of these receptors: a woman younger than 35 with Graves' hyperthyroidism.

Points on this clonotype: This clone may be a read error of a much larger clone one base away. The chain carries TRBV6-1 and TRBJ1-3, with D possibly matching TRBD1 (5 bases). CDR3 length: 14 residues. CDR1 is MNHNS, CDR2 SASEGT, per germline. The germline V and J ends were trimmed by 6 bases and 5 bases, with 14 bases remaining between them. CDR3 nucleotide sequence: TGTGCCAGCAGGGGAGAAGGGGAAAGAAACACCATATATTTT. It translates to CASRGEGERNTIYF.

This clonotype has more than one count but fewer than ten. A single base separates this from a much larger clone, so it may be a read error. The CDR3 end shows no conserved phenylalanine or tryptophan, and so a read error is likely. The V gene is TRBV27, the J gene TRBJ2-2; perhaps TRBD1 as D (5 bases). The CDR3 is 14 residues long. Germline V gene data show CDR1 as MNHEY and CDR2 as SMNVEV (reference sequence). V lost 7 bases and J lost 0, with 9 bases in between. The CDR3 coding sequence is TGTGCCAGCAAGGGGCTAACGAACACCGGGGAGCTGTTTTCT. Translating it yields CASKGLTNTGELFS.

This clonotype came up many times. The chain is built from TRBV5-1 and TRBJ2-7, with a weak D call TRBD2 (5 bases). The V gene's germline CDR1 is SGHRS and CDR2 YFSETQ. V lost 0 bases, J lost 6 bases, and 13 bases lay in between. The CDR3 has 14 amino acids. The CDR3 is CASSLGSGSGEQYF. The CDR3 DNA sequence: TGCGCCAGCAGCTTGGGGTCCGGAAGCGGCGAGCAGTACTTC. Filled out from reference TRBV5-1 and TRBJ2-7, the complete variable domain reads KAGVTQTPRYLIKTRGQQVTLSCSPISGHRSVSWYQQTPGQGLQFLFEYFSETQRNKGNFPGRFSGRQFSNSRSEMNVSTLELGDSALYLCASSLGSGSGEQYFGPGTRLTVT.

This clonotype was counted at least ten times. The rearrangement links TRBV28 to TRBJ2-2, with 8 bases lining up with TRBD2. V was clipped by 1 base and J by 1 base; unmatched bases: 8. CDR3 length equals 18 residues. Germline assignment: CDR1 MDHEN and CDR2 SYDVKM. This CDR3 is CASSLYPMAGGNTGELFF. The CDR3 coding sequence is TGTGCCAGCAGTTTATATCCCATGGCGGGGGGGAACACCGGGGAGCTGTTTTTT. The full variable domain, its missing parts supplied by reference TRBV28 and TRBJ2-2, is DVKVTQSSRYLVKRTGEKVFLECVQDMDHENMFWYRQDPGLGLRLIYFSYDVKMKEKGDIPEGYSVSREKKERFSLILESASTNQTSMYLCASSLYPMAGGNTGELFFGEGSRLTVL.

This clonotype was observed at least ten times. This sequence joins TRBV19 and TRBJ1-5; D perhaps matches TRBD1 (5 bases). In germline, CDR1 is LNHDA, CDR2 SQIVND (reference sequence). Trimming stripped 3 bases from V and 3 bases from J, with 12 bases between. This CDR3 comprises 15 residues. The CDR3 region has the DNA TGTGCCAGTAGTATGGGAGGGGAGCCCAATCAGCCCCAGCATTTT. It yields the protein CASSMGGEPNQPQHF.

This clonotype has at least ten counts. The chain carries TRBV6-1 and TRBJ2-3, with 8 positions matching TRBD1. The V gene end was trimmed by 5 bases and the J gene end by 1 base; junction bases not matched to a gene: 5. Germline lookup yields CDR1 MNHNS and CDR2 SASEGT. The CDR3 length is 15 residues. Here the CDR3 reads CASSKQGDRTDTQYF. CDR3 nucleotide sequence: TGTGCCAGCAGTAAACAGGGGGACCGCACAGATACGCAGTATTTT.

This clonotype was detected many times. The chain recombines TRBV27 with TRBJ2-1, with a tentative D call TRBD2 (5 bases). Germline CDR1 is MNHEY and CDR2 is SMNVEV (reference sequence). V lost 7 bases and J lost 4, with 20 bases in between. The CDR3 runs to 16 residues. DNA of the CDR3: TGTGCCAGCACCCCTCAGGAGGTGGGCCGGTACAATGAGCAGTTCTTC. Residues: CASTPQEVGRYNEQFF.

At least ten counts were recorded for this clonotype. CDR3 DNA: TGTGCCAGCAGCTTACCGGCTAGAAGGGAGCAGTACTTC. It codes for CASSLPARREQYF. This chain uses TRBV7-2 with TRBJ2-7; D is uncertain. The CDR3 spans 13 residues. CDR1 is SGHTA and CDR2 is FQGNSA in the germline V gene. Trimming cost V 2 bases and J 7 bases, with 12 bases left between them.

The chain employs TRBV12-3 or TRBV12-4 and TRBJ1-5, with D possibly TRBD1 on 6 matching bases. The CDR3 has 16 residues. V was trimmed by 3 bases and J by 6 bases, leaving 18 bases between them. This CDR3 reads CASSFLLGGRVQPQHF. The CDR3 nucleotides read TGTGCCAGCAGTTTTTTGCTGGGGGGGCGGGTTCAGCCCCAGCATTTT.

In this sample, this clonotype turned up a few times. The chain carries TRBV20-1 and TRBJ2-3; 7 bases agree with TRBD2. This CDR3 is built from 15 residues. V was clipped by 5 bases and J by 4 bases; unmatched bases: 12. Germline V lookup: CDR1 DFQATT, CDR2 SNEGSKA (reference sequence). DNA of the CDR3: TGCAGTGCTGCCGATAGCGGGTCAGGCGCAGATACGCAGTATTTT. Translating gives CSAADSGSGADTQYF.

The chain employs TRBV7-3 and TRBJ2-2, with 8 bases matching TRBD1. With V trimmed by 5 bases and J by 1 base, 12 bases remained unmatched. The CDR3 is 18 amino acids. Per germline, CDR1 SGHTA and CDR2 FQGTGA. The CDR3 DNA reads TGTGCCAGCAGCCTTTACCCACGGGGGACAGGGAACACCGGGGAGCTGTTTTTT. Encoded protein: CASSLYPRGTGNTGELFF.

This clonotype was detected many times. The chain recombines TRBV12-3 or TRBV12-4 with TRBJ2-1; D is perhaps TRBD2 (5 bases). The CDR3 extends over 14 amino acids. The V end was cut by 3 bases, the J end by 8 bases, with 14 bases between. The CDR3 DNA follows: TGTGCCAGCAGTTTTTTGTGGTTCGGGGATGAGCAGTTCTTC. Amino acid sequence: CASSFLWFGDEQFF.

The rearrangement uses TRBV14 and TRBJ2-5; D perhaps matches TRBD1 (6 bases). The germline V gene encodes CDR1 SGHDN and CDR2 FVKESK. V was pared by 4 bases and J by 1 base, with 13 bases between. The CDR3 spans 15 residues. The CDR3: CASSPGRTAQETQYF. The CDR3 DNA is TGTGCCAGCAGCCCAGGAAGGACAGCCCAAGAGACCCAGTACTTC. The full variable domain, in which reference TRBV14 and TRBJ2-5 provide the parts outside the CDR3, is EAGVTQFPSHSVIEKGQTVTLRCDPISGHDNLYWYRRVMGKEIKFLLHFVKESKQDESGMPNNRFLAERTGGTYSTLKVQPAELEDSGVYFCASSPGRTAQETQYFGPGTRLLVL.

This chain joins TRBV7-6 and TRBJ1-3; D is perhaps TRBD1 (6 bases). Germline V gene lookup returns CDR1 SGHVS and CDR2 FNYEAQ. The CDR3 loop spans 15 amino acids. V lost 3 bases to trimming and J lost 4 bases, with 13 bases between them. This CDR3 is CASSFEGGRGNTIYF. As DNA, the CDR3 is TGTGCCAGCAGCTTCGAGGGGGGGCGAGGAAACACCATATATTTT.

This clonotype came up many times. The chain couples TRBV2 to TRBJ1-1; possibly TRBD1 for D (6 bases). Germline CDR1 reads SNHLY; CDR2 reads FYNNEI. V lost 1 base, J lost 3 bases, and 18 bases lay in between. The CDR3 has 17 residues. The CDR3 sequence: CASSEDVVDRGDTEAFF. The CDR3 DNA reads TGTGCCAGCAGTGAAGACGTGGTTGATAGGGGGGACACTGAAGCTTTCTTT. Full variable domain (missing parts from reference TRBV2 and TRBJ1-1): EPEVTQTPSHQVTQMGQEVILRCVPISNHLYFYWYRQILGQKVEFLVSFYNNEISEKSEIFDDQFSVERPDGSNFTLKIRSTKLEDSAMYFCASSEDVVDRGDTEAFFGQGTRLTVV.

This clonotype was counted many times. The V and J genes are TRBV5-1 and TRBJ2-7; TRBD2 matches at 8 bases. This CDR3 is 15 amino acids long. The V segment lost 5 bases and the J segment 4 bases; nucleotides outside the gene matches: 11. Germline V CDR1 and CDR2: SGHRS, YFSETQ. The CDR3 DNA reads as TGCGCCAGCAGTTTAGTCGCGGGGGGCGCATACGAGCAGTACTTC. It yields the protein CASSLVAGGAYEQYF.